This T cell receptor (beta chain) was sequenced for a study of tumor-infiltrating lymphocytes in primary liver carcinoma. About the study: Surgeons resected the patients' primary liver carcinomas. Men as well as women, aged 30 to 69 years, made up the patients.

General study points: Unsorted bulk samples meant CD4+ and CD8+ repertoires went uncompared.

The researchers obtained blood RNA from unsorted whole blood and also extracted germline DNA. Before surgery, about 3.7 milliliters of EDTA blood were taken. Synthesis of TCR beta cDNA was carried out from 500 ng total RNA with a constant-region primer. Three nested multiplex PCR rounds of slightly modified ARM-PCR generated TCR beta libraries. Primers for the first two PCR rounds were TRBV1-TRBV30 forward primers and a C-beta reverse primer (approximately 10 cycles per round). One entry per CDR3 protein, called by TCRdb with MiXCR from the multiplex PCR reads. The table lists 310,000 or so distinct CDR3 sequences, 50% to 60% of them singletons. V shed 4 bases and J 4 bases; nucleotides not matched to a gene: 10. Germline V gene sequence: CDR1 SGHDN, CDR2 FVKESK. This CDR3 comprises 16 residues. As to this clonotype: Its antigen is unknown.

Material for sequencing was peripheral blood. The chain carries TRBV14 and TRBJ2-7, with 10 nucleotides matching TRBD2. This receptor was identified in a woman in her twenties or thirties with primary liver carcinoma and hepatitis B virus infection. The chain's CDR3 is CASSLRTGLAVYEQYF. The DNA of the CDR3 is TGTGCCAGCAGCCTGCGTACCGGACTAGCGGTATACGAGCAGTACTTC.